This section outlines one T cell receptor beta chain sequence together with its context. This clonotype was seen repeatedly, ten times or more. Its antigen specificity is not known. No base quality information exists; no much larger clone differs at one position. The receptor library was made with 3' RACE. TCR libraries were generated from RNA by a 3' RACE protocol incorporating unique molecular identifiers so that PCR amplification bias could be corrected. Amplicon libraries were pooled in groups of up to 12 and sequenced on an Illumina MiSeq using v2 2x250 paired-end chemistry. Per the source publication's procedure: Decombinator was used to process the reads, assigning V and J genes and CDR3 and applying barcode-based correction of errors and PCR bias. Repertoires were subsampled to equal depth before Gini coefficient calculation using the R ineq package. CDR3 similarity was assessed with GLIPH, Hamming distance and a shared triplet metric. The public reads were reprocessed in TCRdb via fastp at Q25 and MiXCR, keeping in-frame beta chains. Identical CDR3 proteins give one entry, which carries the most common genes and DNA. For this entry, the V and J calls and clone size follow TCRdb and not the study's own pipeline. The sample table records around 50,000 distinct CDR3 sequences; around 4% of these occur just once. The ten largest account for approximately 0.67% of the sample.

The CDR1 and CDR2 encoded by the germline V gene are MNHEY and SVGEGT. The CDR3 contains 14 residues, cysteine and phenylalanine counted. Only CDR3 DNA remains: 42 bases, in frame from the first base. Cut back by 6 bases and 7 bases, the V and J ends lie 17 bases apart. This record comes from a study of HIV-infected children after antiretroviral therapy interruption (dated by TCRdb to about 2019). About the study as a whole: Eight children, all with CD4+ count above 500 and viral load below 50 copies/ml, were included, of whom four were on planned treatment interruption and four were on continuous treatment. In the interruption arm, samples were obtained at week 0, week 12, end of interruption (week 24 or 48), and about 3 years after study end. Continuous-treatment samples were analyzed from corresponding weeks 0, 48 and 150. Most participating children had recorded exposure to EBV and CMV. TCR repertoires were compared between children on planned treatment interruption and children on continuous antiretroviral treatment, alongside thymic output measurements. A median age of around 10 years was recorded in the interruption group, and a median age of roughly 8 years was recorded in the continuous treatment group. Study-level results and caveats: The low number of patients is a limitation and the data should be interpreted with caution. An increase in the naive CD4+ Gini coefficient was observed by the end of treatment interruption, suggesting clonal expansion, and a return to baseline was observed by 3 years. Sorted CD45RA+ naive cells might include minor non-naive CD45RA+ populations such as EMRA or stem memory cells. In naive CD4+ repertoires of PTI patients, CDR3 sharing between time points fell after interruption began; many sequences were shared between end of interruption and 3 years later.

Explained via the paper, the treatment or condition label denotes: PENTA 11 planned treatment interruption arm or continuous ART arm. The participants were children from the United Kingdom between 2 and 15 years old who had been on ART with at least three drugs for 24 weeks or longer. Cryopreserved PBMCs containing at least 5 million viable cells were needed, and a few candidate patients were excluded because their viable PBMC yield was low. Using a FACSAria III cell sorter, naive CD4+ CD45RA+ CD45RO- T cells were FACS-sorted out of thawed PBMCs. Sorted cells were fixed, and RNA was extracted using the RNeasy FFPE kit followed by the RNeasy Micro kit.

The TCR originated in a pool of human donors with HIV. The chain was built from TRBV6-2 or TRBV6-3 and TRBJ2-3; no confident D gene assignment can be made. The sequencing used CD45RA+ CD4+ T cells from PBMCs, pooled from several time points, collected from a donor given antiretroviral therapy, either interrupted or continuous. The cell subset or site label here, explained by the study, means: naive CD4+ CD45RA+ CD45RO- T cells. CDR3 region: CASSAPGYVNTQYF. The DNA sequence is TGTGCCAGCAGCGCCCCTGGTTACGTTAATACGCAGTATTTT.